This passage covers 20 T cell receptor beta chains from one sample sequenced in a study of blood T cell repertoires in COVID-19. The data were produced by immunoSEQ multiplex PCR, yet TCRdb's version contains in-frame clones alone and is incomplete. The table includes tens of thousands of clones, approximately 80% detected once. Material for sequencing was peripheral blood. Receptors were obtained from a woman of 80 years or more with active or convalescent COVID-19.

The rearrangement uses TRBV6-2 or TRBV6-3 and TRBJ1-2; D is uncertain. The CDR3 has 12 amino acids. The germline V and J ends were trimmed by 2 bases and 4 bases, with 5 bases remaining between them. Per the germline V gene, CDR1 is MNHEY and CDR2 is SVGEGT. The CDR3: CASSYRAYGYTF. The CDR3 DNA sequence: TGTGCCAGCAGTTACCGAGCCTATGGCTACACCTTC.

This chain joins TRBV5-4 and TRBJ2-7; a possible D gene is TRBD2 (7 bases). Germline lookup yields CDR1 SGHNT and CDR2 YYREEE (reference sequence). V dropped 4 bases and J dropped 2 bases, with 16 bases sitting between them. The CDR3 is made up of 15 amino acids. CDR3 in DNA: TGTGCCAGCAGCCCTTTCGGGGGGCTAACCTACGAGCAGTACTTC. Translating it yields CASSPFGGLTYEQYF.

The gene calls are TRBV15 and TRBJ2-4; no firm D call. With 1 base removed from V and 0 bases from J, the gap between germline ends came to 16 bases. This CDR3 has 18 amino acids. Germline V CDR1 and CDR2: LNHNV, YYDKDF (reference sequence). The CDR3 here is CATSRGQEIPLAKNIQYF. The CDR3 region has the DNA TGTGCCACCAGCAGAGGACAAGAAATTCCGTTAGCCAAAAACATTCAGTACTTC. Based on the CDR3 plus reference TRBV15 and TRBJ2-4, the full variable domain is DAMVIQNPRYQVTQFGKPVTLSCSQTLNHNVMYWYQQKSSQAPKLLFHYYDKDFNNEADTPDNFQSRRPNTSFCFLDIRSPGLGDTAMYLCATSRGQEIPLAKNIQYFGAGTRLSVL.

This sequence joins TRBV6-5 and TRBJ2-5; D perhaps matches TRBD1 (5 bases). From germline, CDR1 is MNHEY and CDR2 SVGAGI. The CDR3 is made up of 15 amino acids. Trimming removed 3 bases at V and 2 bases at J, with 13 bases between. This CDR3 is CASSYWVDSQETQYF. The CDR3 region has the DNA TGTGCCAGCAGTTATTGGGTCGACAGTCAAGAGACCCAGTACTTC.

The chain is built from TRBV7-2 and TRBJ2-5; D not certain. The length of the CDR3 is 14 residues. The V end was cut by 2 bases, the J end by 2 bases, with 9 bases between. The germline V gene encodes CDR1 SGHTA and CDR2 FQGNSA. The CDR3 DNA reads TGTGCCAGCAGCTTAAATGGAGCACAAGAGACCCAGTACTTC. This encodes CASSLNGAQETQYF.

The rearrangement joins TRBV7-9 to TRBJ1-1; a possible D gene is TRBD1 (5 bases). The CDR3 is made up of 15 amino acids. CDR1 SEHNR and CDR2 FQNEAQ come from the germline V gene (reference sequence). Between the trimmed V and J ends, which lost 0 bases and 4 bases, there was a span of 12 bases. The CDR3 region has the DNA TGTGCCAGCAGCTTAGCGGGGCAATGGGGCACTGAAGCTTTCTTT. Protein: CASSLAGQWGTEAFF.

The V call is TRBV3-1 (or the pseudogene TRBV3-2), the J call TRBJ1-1, with 7 bases matching TRBD1. Germline loops: CDR1 LGHDT, CDR2 YNNKEL (reference sequence). V shed 6 bases and J 3 bases; nucleotides not matched to a gene: 7. The CDR3 runs to 14 residues. CDR3: CASSKQGLHTEAFF. In nucleotides, the CDR3 is TGTGCCAGCAGTAAACAGGGGCTGCACACTGAAGCTTTCTTT.

This clone was recorded only once. The J gene is TRBJ2-1, the V gene TRBV19, with 10 bases that match TRBD1. V gave up 5 bases and J gave up 8 bases; unmatched junction bases: 12. Germline V lookup: CDR1 LNHDA, CDR2 SQIVND (reference sequence). The CDR3 has 16 amino acids. In nucleotides, the CDR3 is TGTGCCAGTAGTCTTCGACAGGGGGCTACACTTCATGAGCAGTTCTTC. The encoded protein is CASSLRQGATLHEQFF.

This chain uses TRBV19 with TRBJ1-5; maybe TRBD1 (6 bases). This CDR3 has 14 residues. Trimming removed 8 bases at V and 1 base at J, with 12 bases between. Germline loops: CDR1 LNHDA, CDR2 SQIVND (reference sequence). DNA of the CDR3: TGTGCCAGTTGCTTAACAGGGAGCAATCAGCCCCAGCATTTT. Amino acid sequence: CASCLTGSNQPQHF. The full variable domain, with the rest looked up from reference TRBV19 and TRBJ1-5, is DGGITQSPKYLFRKEGQNVTLSCEQNLNHDAMYWYRQDPGQGLRLIYYSQIVNDFQKGDIAEGYSVSREKKESFPLTVTSAQKNPTAFYLCASCLTGSNQPQHFGDGTRLSIL.

V is TRBV6-2 or TRBV6-3 and J is TRBJ1-6; the match to TRBD1 covers 7 bases. V lost 6 bases and J lost 7; bases outside the gene matches: 9. The germline V gene encodes CDR1 MNHEY and CDR2 SVGEGT. This CDR3 region has 15 residues. CDR3 protein: CASSADRASNSPLHF. CDR3 coding DNA: TGTGCCAGCAGCGCCGACAGGGCCAGCAATTCACCCCTCCACTTT.

This clone has just one count. The chain's CDR3 is CASSVGSNEKLFF. The CDR3, as DNA: TGTGCCAGCAGCGTCGGGTCTAATGAAAAACTGTTTTTT. The rearrangement links TRBV9 to TRBJ1-4; the D is unclear. Trimming took off 2 bases at V and 3 bases at J, with 5 bases between the two ends. The CDR3 consists of 13 residues. Germline lookup yields CDR1 SGDLS and CDR2 YYNGEE.

This clone was counted a single time. V and J are TRBV5-5 and TRBJ1-3, with D uncertain. The germline CDR1 and CDR2 sequences are SGHKS and YYEKEE (reference sequence). Trimming left V 0 bases short and J 1 base short, with 5 bases between. The CDR3 has 14 amino acids. For the CDR3, the DNA is TGTGCCAGCAGCTTGGGAGGGTCTGGAAACACCATATATTTT. This gives the protein CASSLGGSGNTIYF.

The chain links TRBV24-1 to TRBJ1-1, with 7 bases that match TRBD1. The J segment lost 6 bases and the V segment lost 3 bases, leaving 6 bases of the junction unmatched. Germline assignment: CDR1 KGHDR and CDR2 SFDVKD. The CDR3 totals 14 residues. CDR3 amino acids: CATSDPRQGSEAFF. The CDR3 region has the DNA TGTGCCACCAGTGATCCACGACAGGGCTCTGAAGCTTTCTTT.

The V call is TRBV9, the J call TRBJ1-1; TRBD1 is a possible D gene (6 bases). There are 13 residues in the CDR3. With 3 bases removed from V and 4 bases from J, the gap between germline ends came to 10 bases. Germline V gives CDR1 SGDLS, CDR2 YYNGEE. CDR3: CASSEGGGTEAFF. CDR3 sequence (DNA): TGTGCCAGCAGCGAGGGGGGGGGCACTGAAGCTTTCTTT.

The V gene is TRBV3-1 (or the pseudogene TRBV3-2), the J gene TRBJ1-6; TRBD1 is a possible D gene (6 bases). V lost 1 base, J lost 5 bases, and 6 bases lay in between. The CDR3 sequence is 14 residues long. The germline CDR1 and CDR2 sequences are LGHDT and YNNKEL (reference sequence). The CDR3 DNA reads as TGTGCCAGCAGCCAAGGACAGGATAATTCACCCCTCCACTTT. The encoded protein is CASSQGQDNSPLHF.

The rearrangement uses TRBV18 and TRBJ2-5; D is uncertain. Germline CDR1 is KGHSH and CDR2 is LQKENI. The CDR3 contains 11 residues. Trimming shortened V by 6 bases and J by 3 bases, and 5 bases separated the two germline ends. Here the CDR3 DNA reads TGTGCCAGCTCGCCGGAAGAGACCCAGTACTTC. This gives the protein CASSPEETQYF. Full variable domain (rest looked up from reference TRBV18 and TRBJ2-5): NAGVMQNPRHLVRRRGQEARLRCSPMKGHSHVYWYRQLPEEGLKFMVYLQKENIIDESGMPKERFSAEFPKEGPSILRIQQVVRGDSAAYFCASSPEETQYFGPGTRLLVL.

The V call is TRBV19, the J call TRBJ1-2; tentative D call: TRBD1 (5 bases). In germline, CDR1 is LNHDA, CDR2 SQIVND (reference sequence). CDR3 length: 12 amino acids. V lost 5 bases and J 4 bases, leaving 8 bases between the germline ends. CDR3 sequence (DNA): TGTGCCAGTAGTCGGACACCCTATGGCTACACCTTC. Its protein is CASSRTPYGYTF.

The chain joins TRBV5-1 to TRBJ2-2, with D perhaps matching TRBD1 (5 bases). The V end lost 2 bases, the J end lost 2 bases, and 10 bases lay between the germline ends. Germline CDR1 is SGHRS and CDR2 is YFSETQ. The CDR3 is 15 amino acids. The DNA of the CDR3 is TGCGCCAGCAGCTTCGGGCAGGGAAACACCGGGGAGCTGTTTTTT. Protein product: CASSFGQGNTGELFF.

This chain links TRBV24-1 with TRBJ2-1; TRBD2 might be the D (5 bases). V dropped 5 bases and J dropped 9 bases, with 16 bases sitting between them. CDR1 and CDR2 (germline): KGHDR, SFDVKD. The CDR3 length is 14 residues. CDR3 sequence: CATSGRGVLVEQFF. In DNA, the CDR3 is TGTGCCACCAGTGGTCGGGGAGTTCTGGTTGAGCAGTTCTTC.

The rearrangement uses TRBV9 and TRBJ2-1; TRBD2 matches 14 bases. This CDR3 comprises 17 residues. The germline V gene encodes CDR1 SGDLS and CDR2 YYNGEE. Trimming took 2 bases from V and 9 from J; bases not matched to a gene: 10. As DNA, the CDR3 is TGTGCCAGCAGCGTGGGACCCGGGACTAGCGGGAGTGGTGAGCAGTTCTTC. Its protein product is CASSVGPGTSGSGEQFF.